The 19 T cell receptor beta chains reported below all come from one sample, sequenced in a study of molecular identifiers for immune sequencing clone quantification. MiXCR was run by TCRdb on the PCR reads, yielding one entry per CDR3 protein. This table holds some 590,000 distinct CDR3 sequences, roughly 27% found once. Sequencing used naive CD8+ T cells from blood, with Jurkat cell RNA spiked in. The sample's subset: FACS-sorted CD8+CD4-CCR7+CD45RA+ naive T cells. These receptors were collected from a human donor in good health. Some libraries in this study had Jurkat cell RNA spiked in.

Notes on this clonotype: A clone one base away is much larger, so this may be a read error. Because the CDR3 is missing its conserved closing phenylalanine or tryptophan, this is likely a read error. This chain connects TRBV6-4 to TRBJ2-7; D not resolved. This CDR3 has 13 amino acids. In germline, CDR1 is MRHNA, CDR2 SNTAGT. V shed 4 bases and J shed 5 bases, with 12 bases lying between them. The CDR3 loop reads CASSAFPGHEQYY. CDR3 DNA sequence: TGTGCCAGCAGTGCCTTCCCCGGCCACGAGCAGTACTAC.

There are many counts of this clonotype. The genes are TRBV5-6 and TRBJ1-5, with 7 nucleotides matching TRBD1. CDR3 length: 14 residues. V lost 2 bases and J lost 9; bases outside the gene matches: 8. Per germline, CDR1 SGHDT and CDR2 YYEEEE. This CDR3 is CASSFWTGPGPQHF. The CDR3 DNA reads TGTGCCAGCAGCTTCTGGACAGGTCCAGGGCCCCAGCATTTT.

This sequence joins TRBV6-5 and TRBJ2-5; 15 nucleotides agree with TRBD2. Germline V lookup: CDR1 MNHEY, CDR2 SVGAGI. The CDR3 runs 16 residues. The trim removed 4 bases at V and 1 base at J, leaving 1 base unmatched. CDR3 bases: TGTGCCAGCAGTTGGACTAGCGGGGGGGTCCAAGAGACCCAGTACTTC. Translating it yields CASSWTSGGVQETQYF.

The genes are TRBV27 and TRBJ2-7, with D possibly matching TRBD2 (6 bases). V shed 3 bases and J shed 9 bases, with 21 bases lying between them. Germline lookup yields CDR1 MNHEY and CDR2 SMNVEV (reference sequence). The CDR3 totals 15 residues. CDR3 sequence (DNA): TGTGCCAGCAGTTTGGAGGGGCCGGGGTTCCACGGGCAGTACTTC. It encodes CASSLEGPGFHGQYF.

This clonotype was detected only a few times. V gene TRBV6-2 or TRBV6-3 combines with J gene TRBJ1-5; no firm D call. Per germline, CDR1 MNHEY and CDR2 SVGEGT. The CDR3 consists of 14 residues. V was pared by 3 bases and J by 5 bases, with 11 bases between. The DNA of the CDR3 is TGTGCCAGCAGTTATGGGGTCTACTATCAGCCCCAGCATTTT. It is translated as CASSYGVYYQPQHF.

As regards this clonotype: Because the CDR3 is missing its conserved closing phenylalanine or tryptophan, this is likely a read error. The rearrangement uses TRBV27 and TRBJ2-7; D gene unclear. From germline, CDR1 is MNHEY and CDR2 SMNVEV (reference sequence). Trimming stripped 3 bases from V and 2 bases from J, with 8 bases between. The CDR3 is made up of 13 amino acids. The CDR3 bases are TGTGCCAGCAGTTTTGGCTTGGCCTACGAGCAGTACTAC. This gives the protein CASSFGLAYEQYY.

Notes on this clonotype: This clone may be a read error of a much larger clone one base away. The chain recombines TRBV7-6 with TRBJ1-1; D is unclear. Germline values: CDR1 SGHVS, CDR2 FNYEAQ. The CDR3 runs 14 residues. The chain's CDR3 is CACRPDGPNTEAFF. CDR3 nucleotides: TGTGCCTGCAGACCCGACGGACCGAACACTGAAGCTTTCTTT.

The chain carries TRBV12-3 or TRBV12-4 and TRBJ2-3; D is possibly TRBD2 (7 bases). V shed 3 bases and J shed 2 bases, with 12 bases lying between them. This CDR3 has 15 amino acids. The CDR3 DNA is TGTGCCAGCAGTTTTTGGGGGGGCACCACAGATACGCAGTATTTT. It translates to CASSFWGGTTDTQYF.

This clonotype was observed many times. The gene calls are TRBV2 and TRBJ2-3, with 9 bases that match TRBD2. The CDR3 covers 16 residues. Germline loops: CDR1 SNHLY, CDR2 FYNNEI. The J segment lost 5 bases and the V segment lost 4 bases, leaving 10 bases of the junction unmatched. The CDR3 DNA reads as TGTGCCAGCAGTGCTTTCCTAGCGGGAACGGAAGATACGCAGTATTTT. Protein sequence: CASSAFLAGTEDTQYF.

This clonotype was picked up many times. The DNA for the CDR3 is TGTGCCAGCAGTTTCGGAATCACCTATGGCTACACCTTC. Residues: CASSFGITYGYTF. This sequence joins TRBV3-1 and TRBJ1-2; D is uncertain. Germline V gene data show CDR1 as LGHDT and CDR2 as YNNKEL (reference sequence). The V and J ends lost 6 bases and 4 bases respectively, with 12 bases between them. The CDR3 totals 13 residues.

V is TRBV20-1 and J is TRBJ2-7, with 10 bases lining up with TRBD2. The CDR3 is 14 amino acids. With V trimmed by 5 bases and J by 0 bases, 4 bases remained unmatched. Germline CDR1 reads DFQATT; CDR2 reads SNEGSKA (reference sequence). The CDR3 coding sequence is TGCAGTGCTGACGGACTAGCGGACTCCTACGAGCAGTACTTC. Translated, it gives CSADGLADSYEQYF.

This clonotype was observed a single time. The CDR3 DNA sequence: TGTGCCAGCAGTTTAGATTCACCTGGGGCCAACGTCCTGACTTTC. It yields the protein CASSLDSPGANVLTF. The chain recombines TRBV28 with TRBJ2-6; no reliable D call. V dropped 2 bases and J dropped 2 bases, with 7 bases sitting between them. The CDR3 has 15 residues. Germline V gives CDR1 MDHEN, CDR2 SYDVKM.

Concerning this clonotype: This may be a read error, as it is one base from a much larger clone. The chain carries TRBV6-2 or TRBV6-3 and TRBJ2-7; D is undetermined. Germline V gives CDR1 MNHEY, CDR2 SVGEGT. This CDR3 spans 15 amino acids. This CDR3 reads CASSLPRSYAYGQYF. The CDR3 DNA is TGTGCCAGCAGCCTTCCTAGATCGTACGCCTACGGGCAGTACTTC.

The J gene is TRBJ1-6, the V gene TRBV6-5; maybe TRBD1 (5 bases). V lost 3 bases and J 8 bases, leaving 14 bases between the germline ends. Germline V gene sequence: CDR1 MNHEY, CDR2 SVGAGI. This CDR3 spans 15 amino acids. CDR3 residues: CASSYTQGGDSPLHF. CDR3 DNA: TGTGCCAGCAGTTATACCCAGGGCGGTGATTCACCCCTCCACTTT.

In the case of this clonotype: The junction departs from the called germline gene at one end, perhaps through a read error. The rearrangement links TRBV19 to TRBJ2-1; 7 bases are a match to TRBD1. The length of the CDR3 is 15 residues. The germline CDR1 and CDR2 sequences are LNHDA and SQIVND (reference sequence). This CDR3 reads CSSSPWTGGVNEQFF. The DNA of the CDR3 is TGCTCCAGTAGTCCCTGGACAGGAGGCGTCAATGAGCAGTTCTTC.

About this clonotype itself: A single base separates this from a much larger clone, so it may be a read error. The gene calls are TRBV29-1 and TRBJ1-2; D is ambiguous. Per the germline V gene, CDR1 is SQVTM and CDR2 is ANQGSEA. Trimming removed 3 bases from V and 12 bases from J, with 14 bases in between. The CDR3 is 11 amino acids. CDR3 residues: CSVESVYGHTF. The CDR3 nucleotides read TGCAGCGTTGAGTCAGTCTACGGCCACACCTTC.

The V gene is TRBV14, the J gene TRBJ2-5; D unresolved. There are 15 residues in the CDR3. Germline V gene sequence: CDR1 SGHDN, CDR2 FVKESK. V dropped 0 bases and J dropped 5 bases, with 13 bases sitting between them. CDR3 in amino acids: CASSQDREDMETQYF. The CDR3 nucleotides are TGTGCCAGCAGCCAAGATCGCGAGGATATGGAGACCCAGTACTTC.

V and J are TRBV28 and TRBJ1-2; 8 positions match TRBD1. Germline lookup yields CDR1 MDHEN and CDR2 SYDVKM. The CDR3 length is 14 residues. V lost 4 bases to trimming and J lost 2 bases; unmatched junction nucleotides: 3. The CDR3 DNA follows: TGTGCCAGCAGTTCGGACAGGGCGAACTATGGCTACACCTTC. Translating gives CASSSDRANYGYTF.

There are many counts of this clonotype. CDR3 sequence reads: CASSSRDTLMGANVLTF. DNA of the CDR3: TGTGCCAGCAGCTCCAGGGACACTCTTATGGGGGCCAACGTCCTGACTTTC. The rearrangement uses TRBV9 and TRBJ2-6; possibly TRBD1 for D (6 bases). The CDR3 is made up of 17 amino acids. With 4 bases removed from V and 4 bases from J, the gap between germline ends came to 18 bases. The germline gives CDR1 SGDLS, CDR2 YYNGEE. The full variable domain, rest sourced from reference TRBV9 and TRBJ2-6, is DSGVTQTPKHLITATGQRVTLRCSPRSGDLSVYWYQQSLDQGLQFLIQYYNGEERAKGNILERFSAQQFPDLHSELNLSSLELGDSALYFCASSSRDTLMGANVLTFGAGSRLTVL.